This TCR beta chain came from a study of T-cell reconstitution after alpha-beta-depleted transplantation in children. Findings and limits, study-wide: Several hundred expanded graft clones reportedly gave rise to the alpha-beta T cells present about two months after transplant. Some patients' high day-60 TCRbeta diversity was attributed to recipient cells surviving conditioning. T-cell numbers and diversity, one year after transplant, stemmed largely from T cells that were newly produced.

Trimming removed 3 bases from V and 1 base from J; junction bases left unmatched: 4. CDR3 size: 15 residues. Unique molecular identifiers tagged the TCRbeta library. TCRdb analysed the PCR reads with MiXCR anew, one entry per CDR3 protein. The repertoire has about 200,000 distinct CDR3 sequences, 5.5% to 7% of them found once; the top ten carry approximately 4.1%. This clonotype was seen at least ten times. What it binds is unknown. The sequences come from PBMCs, collected before TCRalphabeta/CD19-depleted stem cell transplant. This receptor was obtained from a girl in the first two years of life with combined immunodeficiency, due to receive a stem cell transplant. The rearrangement joins TRBV12-3 or TRBV12-4 to TRBJ2-5; 8 bases are shared with TRBD2. Written as DNA, the CDR3 is TGTGCCAGCAGTTTGGGTAGCGGGGCCCAAGAGACCCAGTACTTC. Its translation is CASSLGSGAQETQYF.